The 28 T cell receptor beta chains below were found in one sample sequenced in a study of T cell responses to AZD1222 COVID-19 vaccine. Measured with immunoSEQ multiplex PCR; TCRdb has only the in-frame clones, and not every one. The data hold about 130,000 clones, with more than 70% observed a single time. This material consisted of peripheral blood, taken on day 0 of AZD1222 vaccination. These receptors were collected from an adult in good health.

This chain connects TRBV4-1 to TRBJ1-5; unclear D gene. The germline V gene has CDR1 MGHRA and CDR2 YSYEKL. This CDR3 is built from 16 residues. V shed 4 bases and J shed 3 bases, with 16 bases lying between them. This chain's CDR3 is CASSLREGPNNQPQHF. CDR3 coding DNA: TGCGCCAGCAGCCTCAGAGAAGGCCCGAACAATCAGCCCCAGCATTTT.

This clone has more than one count but fewer than ten. This chain joins TRBV28 and TRBJ1-1; 8 bases are shared with TRBD1. The length of the CDR3 is 15 residues. Germline CDR1 and CDR2: MDHEN and SYDVKM. V was pared by 6 bases and J by 2 bases, with 8 bases of the junction left unmatched. CDR3: CASRHAGQGNTEAFF. The CDR3 nucleotides are TGTGCCAGCAGGCACGCAGGACAGGGAAACACTGAAGCTTTCTTT.

V is TRBV7-3 and J is TRBJ2-7, with no clear D. The CDR3 spans 13 residues. Germline V gene lookup returns CDR1 SGHTA and CDR2 FQGTGA. Trimming removed 5 bases at V and 1 base at J, with 9 bases between. This CDR3 reads CASSPSDSYEQYF. The CDR3 bases are TGTGCCAGCAGCCCCTCGGATTCCTACGAGCAGTACTTC.

This clone appeared a single time. This rearrangement joins TRBV28 to TRBJ2-7; D not certain. Germline lookup yields CDR1 MDHEN and CDR2 SYDVKM. The ends were cut back, 11 bases at V and 6 bases at J, with 14 bases in the middle. The CDR3 runs 11 residues. CDR3 loop: CAAMWVGEQYF. Written as DNA, the CDR3 is TGTGCCGCCATGTGGGTCGGCGAGCAGTACTTC.

This clone was counted once. This chain uses TRBV4-1 with TRBJ1-1; unclear D gene. The V and J ends lost 0 bases and 3 bases respectively, with 5 bases between them. The CDR3 length is 13 residues. Germline loops: CDR1 MGHRA, CDR2 YSYEKL. The chain's CDR3 is CASSQDQYTEAFF. The CDR3 DNA sequence: TGCGCCAGCAGCCAAGATCAGTACACTGAAGCTTTCTTT.

DNA for the CDR3: TGTGCCAGCACTTCGACCGGGGAGGGTACAGCTTTCTTT. Protein product: CASTSTGEGTAFF. This chain joins TRBV7-9 and TRBJ1-1; D not certain. The V end lost 7 bases, the J end lost 10 bases, and 19 bases lay between the germline ends. The V gene's germline CDR1 is SEHNR and CDR2 FQNEAQ (reference sequence). The CDR3 contains 13 residues.

The V and J genes are TRBV27 and TRBJ2-5, with no clear D. The V end lost 5 bases, the J end lost 4 bases, and 11 bases lay between the germline ends. In germline, CDR1 is MNHEY, CDR2 SMNVEV (reference sequence). CDR3 size: 13 residues. CDR3 sequence: CASSPLVGETQYF. CDR3 DNA sequence: TGTGCCAGCAGTCCCTTAGTTGGAGAGACCCAGTACTTC.

This clone appeared once. The rearrangement joins TRBV7-9 to TRBJ2-1; 7 bases line up with TRBD2. The germline gives CDR1 SEHNR, CDR2 FQNEAQ (reference sequence). This CDR3 is 16 amino acids long. V gave up 6 bases and J gave up 5 bases; unmatched junction bases: 13. The CDR3 nucleotides read TGTGCCAGCAGTTTAATTGGACTAGACCCTAACAATGAGCAGTTCTTC. Encoded protein: CASSLIGLDPNNEQFF.

This clone was detected only a few times. The chain links TRBV5-5 to TRBJ1-1; D ambiguous. Germline V gene lookup returns CDR1 SGHKS and CDR2 YYEKEE (reference sequence). This CDR3 region has 14 residues. Trimming took off 0 bases at V and 1 base at J, with 7 bases between the two ends. CDR3 DNA sequence: TGTGCCAGCAGCTTGGGGACTGGGAACACTGAAGCTTTCTTT. It yields the protein CASSLGTGNTEAFF.

This sequence joins TRBV19 and TRBJ2-3, with D maybe TRBD1 (6 bases). The CDR3 extends over 16 amino acids. The germline V gene has CDR1 LNHDA and CDR2 SQIVND (reference sequence). Deletions cut 4 bases from V and 2 bases from J, with 16 bases between. The chain's CDR3 is CASSRPEGDNTDTQYF. Written as DNA, the CDR3 is TGTGCCAGTAGTAGACCTGAAGGGGACAACACAGATACGCAGTATTTT.

The J gene is TRBJ2-7, the V gene TRBV2, with 11 bases aligning to TRBD1. Germline CDR1 and CDR2: SNHLY and FYNNEI. CDR3 length: 14 residues. J was trimmed by 2 bases and V by 4 bases; bases with no gene match: 1. CDR3 sequence reads: CASSADRGPYEQYF. The CDR3 DNA is TGTGCCAGCAGTGCGGACAGGGGGCCCTACGAGCAGTACTTC. Using reference TRBV2 and TRBJ2-7 for the parts outside the CDR3, the full variable domain is EPEVTQTPSHQVTQMGQEVILRCVPISNHLYFYWYRQILGQKVEFLVSFYNNEISEKSEIFDDQFSVERPDGSNFTLKIRSTKLEDSAMYFCASSADRGPYEQYFGPGTRLTVT.

The rearrangement links TRBV18 to TRBJ2-7; weak D call: TRBD2 (6 bases). V shed 3 bases and J shed 2 bases, with 17 bases lying between them. The CDR3 loop spans 16 amino acids. In germline, CDR1 is KGHSH, CDR2 LQKENI. For the CDR3, the DNA is TGTGCCAGCTCACCCCCCGGAGGGCAGAGTGCCTACGAGCAGTACTTC. Protein: CASSPPGGQSAYEQYF.

This rearrangement joins TRBV28 to TRBJ1-2, with TRBD1 matching 7 bases. The germline CDR1 and CDR2 sequences are MDHEN and SYDVKM. The V segment lost 8 bases and the J segment 3 bases; nucleotides outside the gene matches: 9. The CDR3 contains 14 residues. CDR3 bases: TGTGCCAGCGGCAGGGGGGGAAGGGACTATGGCTACACCTTC. Amino acid sequence: CASGRGGRDYGYTF.

V gene TRBV28 combines with J gene TRBJ1-2, with unresolved D. This CDR3 contains 13 residues. V gave up 2 bases and J gave up 4 bases, with 8 bases separating them. CDR1 and CDR2 from the germline V gene are MDHEN and SYDVKM. The CDR3 reads CASSLGLAYGYTF. CDR3 coding DNA: TGTGCCAGCAGTTTAGGATTGGCCTATGGCTACACCTTC.

The rearrangement uses TRBV28 and TRBJ2-5; possible D gene TRBD1, 6 bases. The CDR3 has 12 residues. The ends were cut back, 6 bases at V and 4 bases at J, with 9 bases in the middle. The V gene's germline CDR1 is MDHEN and CDR2 SYDVKM. The CDR3 nucleotides are TGTGCCAGCAGGCAGGGGATAGAGACCCAGTACTTC. Amino acids: CASRQGIETQYF.

The chain has TRBV5-6 and TRBJ1-5; TRBD1 matches at 9 bases. CDR3 length equals 16 residues. CDR1 and CDR2 (germline): SGHDT, YYEEEE. The V segment lost 4 bases and the J segment 4 bases; nucleotides outside the gene matches: 9. The CDR3 loop reads CASSNWDRDLNQPQHF. DNA of the CDR3: TGTGCCAGCAGCAACTGGGACAGGGATTTGAATCAGCCCCAGCATTTT.

The rearrangement joins TRBV7-6 to TRBJ1-4; no firm D call. The length of the CDR3 is 12 residues. Trimming pared 5 bases from V and 7 bases from J, leaving 8 bases between. Germline CDR1 SGHVS, CDR2 FNYEAQ. The CDR3 DNA is TGTGCCAGCAGCCGCCCTGGTGAAAAACTGTTTTTT. It specifies CASSRPGEKLFF.

This chain links TRBV9 with TRBJ2-3; D not resolved. Germline CDR1 is SGDLS and CDR2 is YYNGEE. Trimming stripped 0 bases from V and 8 bases from J, with 7 bases between. This CDR3 is 12 amino acids long. As DNA, the CDR3 is TGTGCCAGCAGCGTAGGCGAAGGTACGCAGTATTTT. It yields the protein CASSVGEGTQYF.

This clone occurred a few times. Other DNA sequences in the same sample also yield this CDR3. This chain uses TRBV5-4 with TRBJ1-6; 10 bases map to TRBD1. Germline CDR1 reads SGHNT; CDR2 reads YYREEE (reference sequence). Trimming cost V 4 bases and J 7 bases; bases outside gene matches: 2. The CDR3 spans 14 residues. CDR3 coding DNA: TGTGCCAGCAGCCGGGACAGGGGCAATTCACCCCTCCACTTT. Encoded protein: CASSRDRGNSPLHF.

V and J are TRBV7-9 and TRBJ2-7; no clear D. The CDR3 has 14 residues. Trimming pared 3 bases from V and 3 bases from J, leaving 12 bases between. Germline V CDR1 and CDR2: SEHNR, FQNEAQ (reference sequence). The CDR3 region has the DNA TGTGCCAGCAGCTTCATTGGCGAGATCTACGAGCAGTACTTC. It translates to CASSFIGEIYEQYF. The full variable domain, its missing parts supplied by reference TRBV7-9 and TRBJ2-7, is DTGVSQNPRHKITKRGQNVTFRCDPISEHNRLYWYRQTLGQGPEFLTYFQNEAQLEKSRLLSDRFSAERPKGSFSTLEIQRTEQGDSAMYLCASSFIGEIYEQYFGPGTRLTVT.

The rearrangement uses TRBV6-2 or TRBV6-3 and TRBJ2-1, with D maybe TRBD1 (5 bases). V was trimmed by 1 base and J by 7 bases, leaving 14 bases between them. The CDR3 has 15 residues. Germline CDR1 MNHEY, CDR2 SVGEGT. The CDR3 loop reads CASSYYDLRGNEQFF. The CDR3 nucleotides are TGTGCCAGCAGTTACTACGACCTTAGGGGAAATGAGCAGTTCTTC.

This clone occurred a few times. This chain uses TRBV12-3 or TRBV12-4 with TRBJ2-5; the D gene is possibly TRBD1 (6 bases). This CDR3 comprises 13 residues. V shed 6 bases and J shed 7 bases, with 15 bases lying between them. The CDR3 region is CASRGAGLVTQYF. For the CDR3, the DNA is TGTGCCAGCAGGGGGGCAGGGTTGGTGACCCAGTACTTC.

The chain uses TRBV6-5 and TRBJ2-1; the D gene is possibly TRBD2 (5 bases). Germline CDR1 reads MNHEY; CDR2 reads SVGAGI. The CDR3 runs 15 residues. V was pared by 4 bases and J by 4 bases, with 14 bases between. CDR3: CASSSPHGMYNEQFF. In DNA form, the CDR3 reads TGTGCCAGCAGTTCCCCCCACGGGATGTACAATGAGCAGTTCTTC.

This chain connects TRBV9 to TRBJ2-1; D is unclear. Per germline, CDR1 SGDLS and CDR2 YYNGEE. The CDR3 spans 13 residues. V lost 4 bases and J lost 3, with 8 bases in between. The CDR3 loop is CASSSSDYNEQFF. DNA of the CDR3: TGTGCCAGCAGCTCCTCGGACTACAATGAGCAGTTCTTC. The full variable domain, completed using reference TRBV9 and TRBJ2-1, is DSGVTQTPKHLITATGQRVTLRCSPRSGDLSVYWYQQSLDQGLQFLIQYYNGEERAKGNILERFSAQQFPDLHSELNLSSLELGDSALYFCASSSSDYNEQFFGPGTRLTVL.

In this sample, this clone turned up once. This chain links TRBV18 with TRBJ1-3, with D unresolved. The CDR3 runs 13 residues. Germline values: CDR1 KGHSH, CDR2 LQKENI. V was pared by 0 bases and J by 4 bases, with 4 bases between. This CDR3 reads CASSPPIGNTIYF. In nucleotides, the CDR3 is TGTGCCAGCTCACCACCGATAGGAAACACCATATATTTT.

This clone was detected only a few times. The V call is TRBV18, the J call TRBJ1-1, with a tentative D call TRBD1 (5 bases). Germline V gene sequence: CDR1 KGHSH, CDR2 LQKENI. The V and J ends lost 3 bases and 2 bases respectively, with 16 bases between them. This CDR3 contains 16 residues. CDR3 loop: CASSPRWAGLNTEAFF. The CDR3 DNA reads as TGTGCCAGCTCACCCAGGTGGGCGGGACTTAACACTGAAGCTTTCTTT.

The chain carries TRBV4-2 and TRBJ2-7, with 7 bases matching TRBD1. The germline CDR1 and CDR2 sequences are LGHNA and YNFKEQ. With 0 bases clipped from V and 3 bases from J, the junction kept 8 bases outside the gene matches. There are 16 residues in the CDR3. In DNA, the CDR3 is TGTGCCAGCAGCCAAGAAGGGCAGGGGGATGTCTACGAGCAGTACTTC. It codes for CASSQEGQGDVYEQYF.

The rearrangement joins TRBV29-1 to TRBJ1-2; 7 bases fit TRBD1. The CDR3 is 13 amino acids. In germline, CDR1 is SQVTM, CDR2 ANQGSEA. After removal of 2 bases from V and 8 bases from J, the junction contained 8 bases not matched to a gene. The CDR3 nucleotides are TGCAGCGTTGAAAGGGGGACAGCGGAAGGCTACACCTTC. This gives the protein CSVERGTAEGYTF.